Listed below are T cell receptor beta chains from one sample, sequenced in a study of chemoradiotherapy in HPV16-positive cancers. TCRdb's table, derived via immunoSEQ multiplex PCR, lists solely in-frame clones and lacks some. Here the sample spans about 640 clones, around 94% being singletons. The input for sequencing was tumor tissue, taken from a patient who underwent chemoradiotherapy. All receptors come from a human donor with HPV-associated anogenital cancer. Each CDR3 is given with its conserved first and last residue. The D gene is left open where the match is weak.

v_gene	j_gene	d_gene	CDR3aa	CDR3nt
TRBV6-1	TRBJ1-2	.	CASSDVAGPRYGYTF	TGTGCCAGCAGTGACGTTGCAGGGCCCCGTTATGGCTACACCTTC
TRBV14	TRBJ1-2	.	CASSQGTDLYGYTF	TGTGCCAGCAGCCAAGGGACGGACCTTTATGGCTACACCTTC
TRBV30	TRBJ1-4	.	CAWSPDSLNEKLFF	TGTGCCTGGAGTCCCGACAGTTTAAATGAAAAACTGTTTTTT
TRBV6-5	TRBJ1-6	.	CASRVTGNSPLHF	TGTGCCAGCAGAGTCACAGGGAATTCACCCCTCCACTTT
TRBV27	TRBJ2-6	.	CASSYHDWLQSRANVLTF	TGTGCCAGCAGTTATCACGACTGGCTACAAAGTCGGGCCAACGTCCTGACTTTC
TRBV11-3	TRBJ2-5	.	CATGHPKKETQYF	TGTGCCACGGGACACCCAAAGAAAGAGACCCAGTACTTC
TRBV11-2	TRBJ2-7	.	CASSLSQYEQYF	TGTGCCAGCAGCTTATCGCAATACGAGCAGTACTTC
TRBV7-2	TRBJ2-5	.	CASSPGLPPTETQYF	TGTGCCAGCAGCCCCGGGCTCCCCCCGACGGAGACCCAGTACTTC
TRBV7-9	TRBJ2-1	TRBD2	CASSQGLAGIEQFF	TGTGCCAGCAGCCAAGGACTAGCGGGCATCGAGCAGTTCTTC
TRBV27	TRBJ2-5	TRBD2	CASSLSRLAQETQYF	TGTGCCAGCAGTTTATCGAGACTAGCCCAGGAGACCCAGTACTTC
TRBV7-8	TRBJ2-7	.	CASSFNSPGGEQYF	TGTGCCAGCAGCTTCAACTCTCCCGGGGGCGAGCAGTACTTC
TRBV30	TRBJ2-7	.	CAWRHGVEQYF	TGTGCCTGGAGACACGGGGTCGAGCAGTACTTC
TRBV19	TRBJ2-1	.	CASSIVAGFGYNEQFF	TGTGCCAGTAGTATAGTGGCTGGGTTTGGTTACAATGAGCAGTTCTTC
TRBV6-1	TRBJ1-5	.	CASRSNQPQHF	TGTGCCAGCAGGAGCAATCAGCCCCAGCATTTT
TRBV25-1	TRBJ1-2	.	CATEGGNPIYGYTF	TGTGCCACCGAGGGGGGTAACCCAATCTATGGCTACACCTTC
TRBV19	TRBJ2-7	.	CASSKRSSYEQYF	TGTGCCAGTAGTAAGCGGAGCTCCTACGAGCAGTACTTC
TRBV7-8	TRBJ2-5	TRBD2	CASTAGGPETQYF	TGTGCCAGCACGGCGGGAGGGCCAGAGACCCAGTACTTC
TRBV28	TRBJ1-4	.	CASSNQGMGNEKLFF	TGTGCCAGCAGTAATCAGGGGATGGGGAATGAAAAACTGTTTTTT
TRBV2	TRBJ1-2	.	CASSDPGRKVGYTF	TGTGCCAGCAGTGATCCGGGGCGCAAGGTCGGCTACACCTTC
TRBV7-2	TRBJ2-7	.	CASSIFRNSYEQYF	TGTGCCAGCAGCATATTCAGGAACTCCTACGAGCAGTACTTC
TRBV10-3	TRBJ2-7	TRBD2	CAAALAGGPKQYF	TGTGCCGCCGCACTAGCGGGAGGGCCCAAGCAGTACTTC
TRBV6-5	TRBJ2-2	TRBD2	CASSYGTSGSLGELFF	TGTGCCAGCAGTTACGGGACTAGCGGGAGTCTCGGGGAGCTGTTTTTT
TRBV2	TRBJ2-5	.	CASQGGSAQETQYF	TGTGCCAGCCAGGGCGGGTCTGCCCAAGAGACCCAGTACTTC
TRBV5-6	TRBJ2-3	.	CASSLRPDTQYF	TGTGCCAGCAGCCTCCGGCCAGATACGCAGTATTTT
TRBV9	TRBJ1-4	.	CASSVGTASNEKLFF	TGTGCCAGCAGCGTAGGGACAGCTTCTAATGAAAAACTGTTTTTT
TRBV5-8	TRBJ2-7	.	CASSSESWTGYEQYF	TGTGCCAGCAGCTCGGAGTCTTGGACCGGCTACGAGCAGTACTTC
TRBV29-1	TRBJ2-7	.	CSVAEPYEQYF	TGCAGCGTTGCAGAACCCTACGAGCAGTACTTC
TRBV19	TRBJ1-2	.	CASSMGWDYGYTF	TGTGCCAGTAGTATGGGATGGGACTATGGCTACACCTTC